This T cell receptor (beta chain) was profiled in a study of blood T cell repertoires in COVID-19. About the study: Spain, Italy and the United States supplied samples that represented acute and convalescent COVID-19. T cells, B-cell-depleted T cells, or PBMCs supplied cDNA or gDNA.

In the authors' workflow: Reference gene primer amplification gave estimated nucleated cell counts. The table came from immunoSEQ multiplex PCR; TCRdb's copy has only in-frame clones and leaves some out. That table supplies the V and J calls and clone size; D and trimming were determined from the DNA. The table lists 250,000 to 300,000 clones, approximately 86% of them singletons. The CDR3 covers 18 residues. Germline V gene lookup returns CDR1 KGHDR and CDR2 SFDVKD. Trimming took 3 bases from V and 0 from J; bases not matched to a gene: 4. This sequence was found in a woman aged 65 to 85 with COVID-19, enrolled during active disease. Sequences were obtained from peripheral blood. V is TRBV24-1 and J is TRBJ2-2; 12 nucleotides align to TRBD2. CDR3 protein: CATSDLLAGGPNTGELFF. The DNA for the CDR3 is TGTGCCACCAGTGATCTTCTAGCGGGGGGGCCGAACACCGGGGAGCTGTTTTTT.